This T cell receptor beta chain was identified in a study of T cell responses to AZD1222 COVID-19 vaccine. Some clones are missing from TCRdb's copy, which holds only in-frame ones; the method was immunoSEQ multiplex PCR. The table lists under 200,000 clones, approximately 91% of them singletons. Comments on this clone: Its antigen is still unknown.

Germline V gene sequence: CDR1 SNHLY, CDR2 FYNNEI. The CDR3 is 15 residues long. Trimming pared 11 bases from V and 1 base from J, leaving 18 bases between. Study-level points and caveats: Two AZD1222 doses significantly raised spike-specific TCR breadth and depth over controls. Unmutated regions of variants are reportedly targeted by nearly half of spike-specific TCRs.

Source: peripheral blood, taken on day 0 of AZD1222 vaccination. The clonotype comes from an adult in good health. V usage is TRBV2 and J usage is TRBJ1-5, with D perhaps matching TRBD1 (5 bases). CDR3 sequence reads: CASLGARQSNQPQHF. The CDR3 nucleotides are TGTGCCTCGCTCGGGGCCAGACAGAGCAATCAGCCCCAGCATTTT.